Below are 20 T cell receptor beta chains sequenced from a single sample in a study of blood T cell repertoires in COVID-19. Produced via immunoSEQ multiplex PCR; TCRdb's table is partial and in-frame only. The sample records over 250,000 clones, under 90% being singletons. The sample taken for sequencing was peripheral blood. These receptor sequences come from a woman aged 50 to 60 who had recovered from COVID-19.

Here the CDR3 DNA reads TGTGCCAGCTTCCAGAGCGGGAGGGGTGTCTATGGTGAGCAGTTCTTC. Translation gives CASFQSGRGVYGEQFF. This chain connects TRBV28 to TRBJ2-1; 10 bases map to TRBD2. CDR3 length: 16 residues. V trimming: 8 bases; J trimming: 9 bases; junction bases outside the gene matches: 16. The germline V gene encodes CDR1 MDHEN and CDR2 SYDVKM.

CDR3 protein: CASSERPQAGYF. CDR3 nucleotides: TGTGCCAGCAGTGAAAGACCCCAGGCCGGTTATTTT. The rearrangement links TRBV6-1 to TRBJ2-3; D not certain. Trimming cost V 2 bases and J 15 bases, with 15 bases left between them. The CDR3 covers 12 residues. Germline V gene sequence: CDR1 MNHNS, CDR2 SASEGT.

The chain joins TRBV28 to TRBJ1-2; 7 nucleotides line up with TRBD1. CDR1 and CDR2 (germline): MDHEN, SYDVKM. This CDR3 region has 16 residues. V was clipped by 4 bases and J by 4 bases; unmatched bases: 12. The CDR3 nucleotides read TGTGCCAGCAGTTCCCCTCCTCCGGGACAGTTCTATGGCTACACCTTC. Residues: CASSSPPPGQFYGYTF.

The CDR3 DNA sequence: TGTGCCAGCAGCTTAGATGGCATCCAGCAGTTCTTC. This gives the protein CASSLDGIQQFF. The chain recombines TRBV11-2 with TRBJ2-1; no reliable D call. This CDR3 is 12 amino acids long. Germline V CDR1 and CDR2: SGHAT, FQNNGV. Trimming took off 0 bases at V and 11 bases at J, with 8 bases between the two ends.

This chain joins TRBV7-3 and TRBJ2-3, with TRBD2 matching over 16 bases. The CDR3 runs 18 residues. Germline V gene lookup returns CDR1 SGHTA and CDR2 FQGTGA. The junction had 7 bases not matched to a gene; V was cut back by 0 bases and J by 7 bases. CDR3 nucleotides: TGTGCCAGCAGCTTAACGTCGGGGACTAGCGGGAGGGCAAATACGCAGTATTTT. This codes for CASSLTSGTSGRANTQYF.

The chain links TRBV12-2 to TRBJ2-7; the table's D call, TRBD2, has no DNA check behind it. TRBV12-2 is shown as a pseudogene. The CDR3 is 17 amino acids. CDR3 amino acids: CASRLVLKERPLDEQYF. The CDR3 bases are TGTGCAAGTCGCTTAGTACTCAAGGAGCGGCCCTTAGACGAGCAGTACTTC.

V usage is TRBV9 and J usage is TRBJ2-1; 7 bases agree with TRBD1. The V segment lost 0 bases and the J segment 8 bases; nucleotides outside the gene matches: 8. The length of the CDR3 is 15 residues. Germline CDR1 reads SGDLS; CDR2 reads YYNGEE. CDR3 residues: CASSVDRGPIDEQFF. The CDR3 nucleotides are TGTGCCAGCAGCGTAGACAGGGGCCCAATCGATGAGCAGTTCTTC.

The genes are TRBV7-3 and TRBJ2-1; 13 positions agree with TRBD2. The ends lost 5 bases at V and 8 bases at J; junction bases unmatched: 9. Germline-derived CDR1 and CDR2 are SGHTA and FQGTGA. The CDR3 totals 16 residues. The CDR3 nucleotides are TGTGCCAGCAGCCCCCGGACTAGCGGGAGTCTCGATGAGCAGTTCTTC. Translating gives CASSPRTSGSLDEQFF.

The rearrangement links TRBV15 to TRBJ1-5; D perhaps matches TRBD1 (5 bases). The germline V and J ends were trimmed by 1 base and 7 bases, with 11 bases remaining between them. The germline V gene has CDR1 LNHNV and CDR2 YYDKDF (reference sequence). This CDR3 has 14 amino acids. CDR3 sequence reads: CATSRVGGGQPQHF. CDR3 bases: TGTGCCACCAGCAGAGTGGGGGGAGGGCAGCCCCAGCATTTT.

The chain joins TRBV6-1 to TRBJ1-2; unclear D gene. Deletions cut 2 bases from V and 5 bases from J, with 6 bases between. The CDR3 is made up of 12 amino acids. Germline V gives CDR1 MNHNS, CDR2 SASEGT. The CDR3 coding sequence is TGTGCCAGCAGTGAAACAGAGTATGGCTACACCTTC. It encodes CASSETEYGYTF.

This rearrangement joins TRBV7-3 to TRBJ2-3, with 12 bases that match TRBD1. From germline, CDR1 is SGHTA and CDR2 FQGTGA. V lost 5 bases to trimming and J lost 3 bases; unmatched junction nucleotides: 3. The CDR3 runs 15 residues. CDR3 protein: CASSPGQGATDTQYF. The CDR3 DNA sequence: TGTGCCAGCAGCCCGGGACAGGGGGCGACAGATACGCAGTATTTT.

V and J are TRBV7-6 and TRBJ1-5; 7 positions agree with TRBD1. This CDR3 region has 15 residues. V was clipped by 7 bases and J by 8 bases; unmatched bases: 14. Germline V lookup: CDR1 SGHVS, CDR2 FNYEAQ. The CDR3 sequence is CASIAEGIGGKPQHF. Here the CDR3 DNA reads TGTGCCAGCATCGCCGAGGGGATAGGGGGCAAGCCCCAGCATTTT.

This chain joins TRBV7-3 and TRBJ1-1; D possibly corresponds to TRBD1 (6 bases). V gave up 5 bases and J gave up 4 bases, with 11 bases separating them. The CDR3 has 13 residues. Germline CDR1 reads SGHTA; CDR2 reads FQGTGA. CDR3: CASSPLGATEAFF. The DNA for the CDR3 is TGTGCCAGCAGCCCCCTGGGGGCCACTGAAGCTTTCTTT. Full variable domain (outside the CDR3, taken from reference TRBV7-3 and TRBJ1-1): GAGVSQTPSNKVTEKGKYVELRCDPISGHTALYWYRQSLGQGPEFLIYFQGTGAADDSGLPNDRFFAVRPEGSVSTLKIQRTERGDSAVYLCASSPLGATEAFFGQGTRLTVV.

The chain has TRBV14 and TRBJ1-6, with D hard to call. The length of the CDR3 is 12 residues. CDR1 is SGHDN, CDR2 FVKESK, per germline. V lost 3 bases and J 14 bases, leaving 11 bases between the germline ends. CDR3: CASSHLGQALHF. CDR3 coding DNA: TGTGCCAGCAGCCACCTTGGGCAGGCCCTCCACTTT.

V and J are TRBV5-1 and TRBJ1-2; TRBD1 is a possible D gene (6 bases). V lost 2 bases, J lost 8 bases, and 16 bases lay in between. The CDR3 totals 14 residues. Germline V gives CDR1 SGHRS, CDR2 YFSETQ. The CDR3 protein is CASSLVQGTGGYTF. In nucleotides, the CDR3 is TGCGCCAGCAGCTTAGTGCAGGGGACGGGGGGCTACACCTTC.

The genes are TRBV6-5 and TRBJ2-1; TRBD2 matches at 8 bases. This CDR3 is 15 amino acids long. V shed 5 bases and J 7 bases; nucleotides not matched to a gene: 10. Germline CDR1 and CDR2: MNHEY and SVGAGI. The chain's CDR3 is CASSRGTSKGNEQFF. The DNA for the CDR3 is TGTGCCAGCAGTCGCGGGACTAGTAAGGGTAATGAGCAGTTCTTC.

V and J are TRBV4-1 and TRBJ1-4; the match to TRBD1 covers 7 bases. J gave up 8 bases and V 1 base, and 10 bases lay outside the gene matches. Germline V gene lookup returns CDR1 MGHRA and CDR2 YSYEKL. The CDR3 consists of 16 residues. The CDR3 is CASSQVGLLRGEKLFF. As DNA, the CDR3 is TGCGCCAGCAGCCAAGTGGGGTTACTCAGGGGGGAAAAACTGTTTTTT.

The CDR3 protein is CASSPLAGEQFF. In DNA, the CDR3 is TGTGCCAGCAGCCCTTTAGCGGGTGAGCAGTTCTTC. The V gene is TRBV5-6, the J gene TRBJ2-1; TRBD2 agrees at 7 bases. The V gene's germline CDR1 is SGHDT and CDR2 YYEEEE. This CDR3 contains 12 residues. Trimming took 4 bases from V and 9 from J; bases not matched to a gene: 4.

V gene TRBV28 combines with J gene TRBJ1-2; 10 bases line up with TRBD1. Germline CDR1 MDHEN, CDR2 SYDVKM. This CDR3 comprises 15 residues. Unmatched junction bases numbered 6, after V lost 4 bases and J lost 4 bases. The CDR3 protein is CASSYSTGGAYGYTF. The CDR3 bases are TGTGCCAGCAGTTACTCGACAGGGGGCGCCTATGGCTACACCTTC.

The rearrangement joins TRBV28 to TRBJ1-3; possible D gene TRBD1, 5 bases. This CDR3 has 16 residues. V was shortened by 2 bases and J by 1 base, with 12 bases between the two germline ends. Germline V gene sequence: CDR1 MDHEN, CDR2 SYDVKM. The CDR3 sequence is CASSLAQGLSGNTIYF. DNA of the CDR3: TGTGCCAGCAGTTTAGCGCAGGGTCTTTCTGGAAACACCATATATTTT.